Listed here are 32 T cell receptor beta chains from one sample, sequenced in a study of siplizumab effects on memory and regulatory T cells. Profiling relied on immunoSEQ multiplex PCR, and the TCRdb table lists in-frame clones only, not all of them. The sample yields approximately 120,000 clones, roughly 94% seen once. The sequencing input was Tregs sorted from blood. The receptors derive from a human donor in good health.

The V call is TRBV27, the J call TRBJ2-2, with a possible D match to TRBD2 (6 bases). Germline CDR1 and CDR2: MNHEY and SMNVEV (reference sequence). The CDR3 length is 14 residues. Deletions cut 5 bases from V and 4 bases from J, with 11 bases between. The CDR3 sequence: CASSRLGGTGELFF. The CDR3, as DNA: TGTGCCAGCAGTCGGCTGGGGGGCACCGGGGAGCTGTTTTTT.

This rearrangement joins TRBV14 to TRBJ2-5; 7 bases are shared with TRBD2. The CDR3 covers 15 residues. V trimming: 1 base; J trimming: 2 bases; junction bases outside the gene matches: 4. CDR1 and CDR2 from the germline V gene are SGHDN and FVKESK. The CDR3, as DNA: TGTGCCAGCAGCCAAGGTTTAGCGGGTCAAGAGACCCAGTACTTC. Translated, it gives CASSQGLAGQETQYF.

The chain joins TRBV7-9 to TRBJ2-1; 7 bases align to TRBD2. The CDR3 has 17 amino acids. Germline V CDR1 and CDR2: SEHNR, FQNEAQ (reference sequence). V dropped 7 bases and J dropped 4; count of bases not matched to a gene: 16. The CDR3 reads CASTFHGGGFPYNEQFF. The DNA for the CDR3 is TGTGCCAGCACCTTTCATGGGGGAGGGTTCCCGTACAATGAGCAGTTCTTC.

This clone came up once. The sample carries other DNA sequences with the same CDR3. The gene calls are TRBV9 and TRBJ2-1; D is possibly TRBD2 (6 bases). Trimming cost V 0 bases and J 0 bases, with 13 bases left between them. The CDR3 loop spans 17 amino acids. Per the germline V gene, CDR1 is SGDLS and CDR2 is YYNGEE. CDR3 residues: CASSVGGSGASYNEQFF. The CDR3 DNA reads TGTGCCAGCAGCGTAGGTGGTAGCGGAGCCTCCTACAATGAGCAGTTCTTC.

V is TRBV11-1 and J is TRBJ2-1; 7 bases match TRBD2. V shed 3 bases and J 1 base; nucleotides not matched to a gene: 3. The CDR3 is 15 residues long. The germline gives CDR1 SGHAT, CDR2 FQDESV (reference sequence). CDR3 in amino acids: CASSFEGGSYNEQFF. The CDR3, as DNA: TGTGCCAGCAGCTTTGAGGGAGGGTCCTACAATGAGCAGTTCTTC.

This chain joins TRBV7-9 and TRBJ2-7, with 7 bases fitting TRBD1. CDR1 and CDR2 (germline): SEHNR, FQNEAQ (reference sequence). The trim removed 5 bases at V and 2 bases at J, leaving 9 bases unmatched. The CDR3 has 15 amino acids. CDR3 sequence reads: CASSPTDRLTYEQYF. CDR3 nucleotides: TGTGCCAGCAGCCCCACGGACAGGTTGACCTACGAGCAGTACTTC.

The V and J genes are TRBV6-1 and TRBJ2-6; D call uncertain. Germline lookup yields CDR1 MNHNS and CDR2 SASEGT. V gave up 4 bases and J gave up 1 base, with 11 bases separating them. The CDR3 consists of 16 residues. The CDR3 is CASSGGSQSGANVLTF. The CDR3 nucleotides are TGTGCCAGCAGTGGGGGAAGCCAATCTGGGGCCAACGTCCTGACTTTC.

The rearrangement uses TRBV5-6 and TRBJ2-2; 8 positions match TRBD1. J was trimmed by 1 base and V by 4 bases; bases with no gene match: 6. The germline V gene has CDR1 SGHDT and CDR2 YYEEEE. The CDR3 consists of 16 residues. CDR3 sequence: CASSLRGTGNTGELFF. Here the CDR3 DNA reads TGTGCCAGCAGCCTGCGAGGGACAGGGAACACCGGGGAGCTGTTTTTT.

This sequence joins TRBV28 and TRBJ1-2; possibly TRBD1 for D (5 bases). Trimming left V 8 bases short and J 8 bases short, with 15 bases between. CDR1 is MDHEN, CDR2 SYDVKM, per germline. CDR3 length: 12 amino acids. Here the CDR3 reads CASGGANYGYTF. CDR3 bases: TGTGCCAGCGGTGGGGCGAATTACGGCTACACCTTC.

This clone was counted between two and nine times. The rearrangement joins TRBV10-1 to TRBJ2-7; TRBD1 matches 7 bases. Germline-derived CDR1 and CDR2 are WNHNN and SYGVQD (reference sequence). The CDR3 contains 11 residues. V shed 8 bases and J 2 bases; nucleotides not matched to a gene: 0. CDR3 sequence: CASGTAYEQYF. The DNA of the CDR3 is TGCGCCAGCGGGACAGCCTACGAGCAGTACTTC.

J is TRBJ2-3 and V is TRBV7-9; 11 positions agree with TRBD2. Germline CDR1 is SEHNR and CDR2 is FQNEAQ (reference sequence). V lost 3 bases to trimming and J lost 2 bases; unmatched junction nucleotides: 13. The CDR3 has 19 amino acids. The CDR3 nucleotides are TGTGCCAGCAGCTTGCGAACCCTCATACTAGCGGGAGACACAGATACGCAGTATTTT. Translated, it gives CASSLRTLILAGDTDTQYF.

This chain uses TRBV6-1 with TRBJ1-5, with D uncertain. The CDR3 covers 15 residues. Per the germline V gene, CDR1 is MNHNS and CDR2 is SASEGT. Trimming removed 4 bases at V and 0 bases at J, with 10 bases between. The CDR3 nucleotides read TGTGCCAGCAGTGGCCCTGGTAATAGCAATCAGCCCCAGCATTTT. As protein: CASSGPGNSNQPQHF.

The chain employs TRBV5-4 and TRBJ2-7; 8 nucleotides line up with TRBD1. After removal of 0 bases from V and 5 bases from J, the junction contained 4 bases not matched to a gene. The CDR3 has 14 residues. Germline values: CDR1 SGHNT, CDR2 YYREEE (reference sequence). CDR3: CASSLGQGKHEQYF. In DNA, the CDR3 is TGTGCCAGCAGCTTGGGACAGGGGAAACACGAGCAGTACTTC.

The chain uses TRBV25-1 and TRBJ1-2, with D perhaps matching TRBD1 (6 bases). Germline assignment: CDR1 MGHDK and CDR2 SYGVNS. The CDR3 runs to 12 residues. Trimming removed 3 bases from V and 12 bases from J, with 14 bases in between. DNA for the CDR3: TGTGCCAGCAGTGATATACAGGGACGGAACACCTTC. Its translation is CASSDIQGRNTF.

V and J are TRBV6-1 and TRBJ2-1; the D gene is possibly TRBD1 (6 bases). The length of the CDR3 is 15 residues. V was pared by 11 bases and J by 0 bases, with 17 bases between. In germline, CDR1 is MNHNS, CDR2 SASEGT. CDR3 DNA sequence: TGTGCCGGCTCACAGGGACCGAACTCCTACAATGAGCAGTTCTTC. This gives the protein CAGSQGPNSYNEQFF.

Comments on this clone: One junction end does not reproduce the germline sequence, and a read error may be involved. The chain has TRBV7-7 and TRBJ1-1, with TRBD1 identical over 7 bases. Germline CDR1 SSHAT, CDR2 FNYEAQ (reference sequence). The CDR3 extends over 13 amino acids. CDR3: CASSLGQGGEAFF. The CDR3 nucleotides read TGTGCTAGCAGCTTAGGGCAGGGGGGTGAAGCTTTCTTT.

The chain carries TRBV7-9 and TRBJ1-1; D remains ambiguous. Trimming removed 1 base from V and 11 bases from J, with 11 bases in between. CDR3 length: 12 amino acids. From germline, CDR1 is SEHNR and CDR2 FQNEAQ (reference sequence). The CDR3: CASSLVAAGAFF. The CDR3, as DNA: TGTGCCAGCAGCTTAGTGGCAGCGGGGGCTTTCTTT.

The genes are TRBV5-1 and TRBJ1-1; possibly TRBD1 for D (6 bases). Trimming removed 3 bases at V and 3 bases at J, with 21 bases between. CDR3 length equals 17 residues. Germline values: CDR1 SGHRS, CDR2 YFSETQ. The CDR3 region is CASSSMDSPVTYTEAFF. CDR3 coding DNA: TGCGCCAGCAGCTCTATGGACAGCCCGGTTACTTACACTGAAGCTTTCTTT. The variable domain in full, with the rest retrieved from reference TRBV5-1 and TRBJ1-1, is KAGVTQTPRYLIKTRGQQVTLSCSPISGHRSVSWYQQTPGQGLQFLFEYFSETQRNKGNFPGRFSGRQFSNSRSEMNVSTLELGDSALYLCASSSMDSPVTYTEAFFGQGTRLTVV.

This clone has more than one count but fewer than ten. This sequence joins TRBV5-1 and TRBJ1-2; D is unclear. Per germline, CDR1 SGHRS and CDR2 YFSETQ. V shed 1 base and J shed 2 bases, with 6 bases lying between them. There are 13 residues in the CDR3. In DNA form, the CDR3 reads TGCGCCAGCAGCTTGTTAGGGAACTATGGCTACACCTTC. It codes for CASSLLGNYGYTF.

CDR3 sequence reads: CASSPKHSVYEQYF. The CDR3 DNA reads TGTGCCAGCAGTCCGAAACACTCGGTCTACGAGCAGTACTTC. The J gene is TRBJ2-5, the V gene TRBV13; D gene uncertain. Matching the DNA end better, TRBJ2-7 makes the J call doubtful. Germline CDR1 and CDR2: PRHDT and FYEKMQ (reference sequence). The CDR3 is made up of 14 amino acids.

The chain recombines TRBV5-1 with TRBJ2-1; D uncertain. Germline lookup yields CDR1 SGHRS and CDR2 YFSETQ. V gave up 6 bases and J gave up 4 bases, with 5 bases separating them. The CDR3 runs to 11 residues. As DNA, the CDR3 is TGCGCCAGCAAGGATTACAATGAGCAGTTCTTC. It yields the protein CASKDYNEQFF.

This clone came up once. The chain is built from TRBV6-5 and TRBJ2-7, with a tentative D call TRBD2 (7 bases). This CDR3 is built from 15 residues. Germline lookup yields CDR1 MNHEY and CDR2 SVGAGI. Deletions cut 5 bases from V and 3 bases from J, with 17 bases between. The CDR3 reads CASSKERGANYEQYF. The CDR3 DNA is TGTGCCAGCAGTAAGGAACGGGGGGCAAACTACGAGCAGTACTTC.

A single count supports this clone. The chain joins TRBV4-1 to TRBJ2-2; D call uncertain. V gave up 1 base and J gave up 10 bases, with 16 bases separating them. Per germline, CDR1 MGHRA and CDR2 YSYEKL. CDR3 length: 15 amino acids. The CDR3 region has the DNA TGCGCCAGCAGCCAAGTCCCCGAGTCCCTGTCGGAGCTGTTTTTT. Protein: CASSQVPESLSELFF.

This chain connects TRBV30 to TRBJ2-2; D may be TRBD2 (7 bases). The V gene's germline CDR1 is GTSNPN and CDR2 SVGIG (reference sequence). The CDR3 spans 13 residues. The CDR3 region is CASAGASSGELFF. The CDR3 nucleotides are TGTGCTTCTGCGGGGGCTAGCAGCGGGGAGCTGTTTTTT.

In its sample, this clone ranks as medium-sized. V is TRBV7-8 and J is TRBJ1-2; D may be TRBD1 (6 bases). Trimming took 1 base from V and 0 from J, leaving 9 bases between them. Germline V gene data show CDR1 as SGHVS and CDR2 as FQNEAQ. The CDR3 length is 15 residues. The CDR3 is CASSLVDSANYGYTF. CDR3 coding DNA: TGTGCCAGCAGCTTAGTGGACAGCGCTAACTATGGCTACACCTTC.

The chain recombines TRBV15 with TRBJ2-1, with 10 bases fitting TRBD1. The CDR3 extends over 15 amino acids. V shed 3 bases and J 8 bases; nucleotides not matched to a gene: 7. CDR1 is LNHNV, CDR2 YYDKDF, per germline (reference sequence). The CDR3 is CATSSGTGVDHEQFF. Written as DNA, the CDR3 is TGTGCCACCAGCAGCGGGACAGGGGTGGACCATGAGCAGTTCTTC.

This clone was observed a single time. The J gene is TRBJ2-5, the V gene TRBV6-6; 8 bases align to TRBD1. The J call may be faulty, since TRBJ2-7 better matches the DNA end. The CDR3 contains 15 residues. Germline V gene sequence: CDR1 MNHNY, CDR2 SVGAGI (reference sequence). CDR3 loop: CASSYPGTGYYEQYF. The CDR3 region has the DNA TGTGCCAGCAGTTACCCCGGGACAGGATATTACGAGCAGTACTTC.

V usage is TRBV6-1 and J usage is TRBJ1-1; D ambiguous. Trimming cost V 0 bases and J 2 bases, with 7 bases left between them. Germline CDR1 and CDR2: MNHNS and SASEGT. This CDR3 comprises 14 residues. CDR3 in DNA: TGTGCCAGCAGTGAAGCGTCGGGAAACACTGAAGCTTTCTTT. Protein sequence: CASSEASGNTEAFF.

This chain connects TRBV30 to TRBJ1-3; D might be TRBD1 (6 bases). Germline CDR1 is GTSNPN and CDR2 is SVGIG (reference sequence). V was shortened by 2 bases and J by 0 bases, with 20 bases between the two germline ends. The CDR3 totals 18 residues. CDR3 nucleotide sequence: TGTGCCTGGAGTCTTCCGGGGGGCTTGGGGCTCTCTGGAAACACCATATATTTT. Its translation: CAWSLPGGLGLSGNTIYF.

The chain carries TRBV5-1 and TRBJ1-5, with D perhaps matching TRBD1 (5 bases). V lost 0 bases to trimming and J lost 3 bases, with 10 bases between them. Germline lookup yields CDR1 SGHRS and CDR2 YFSETQ. This CDR3 contains 15 residues. CDR3 region: CASSLVPGYNQPQHF. DNA for the CDR3: TGCGCCAGCAGCTTGGTTCCAGGGTACAATCAGCCCCAGCATTTT.

The chain uses TRBV27 and TRBJ2-3, with a weak D call TRBD1 (6 bases). Germline CDR1 MNHEY, CDR2 SMNVEV (reference sequence). Trimming stripped 7 bases from V and 1 base from J, with 12 bases between. The CDR3 totals 14 residues. The CDR3 reads CASNYRDGTDTQYF. The CDR3 DNA is TGTGCCAGCAATTACAGGGACGGCACAGATACGCAGTATTTT.

The chain links TRBV27 to TRBJ1-1; tentatively, D is TRBD1 (6 bases). Trimming pared 5 bases from V and 4 bases from J, leaving 14 bases between. The CDR3 loop spans 14 amino acids. Germline assignment: CDR1 MNHEY and CDR2 SMNVEV (reference sequence). CDR3 in amino acids: CASSTPGARTEAFF. Written as DNA, the CDR3 is TGTGCCAGCAGTACCCCAGGGGCGCGCACTGAAGCTTTCTTT.